The clone carrying this TCR beta chain was seen more than once but under ten times. Antigen specificity is unknown. Through a sample-barcoded 5' primer and a J-beta primer mix, a second PCR was run for 7 to 11 cycles. All cDNA molecules were each tagged by a template-switch adaptor with 12 random nucleotides. TCRdb reprocessed the 5' RACE reads with MiXCR, giving one entry per CDR3 protein. The sample holds around 1,000,000 distinct CDR3 sequences, roughly a quarter seen once. The sample belongs to a study of blood T cells in healthy people across ages. Study outcomes and limitations: Getting older went along with TCR beta diversity per million T cells dropping roughly linearly.

CDR1 is MNHNS, CDR2 SASEGT, per germline. V lost 3 bases to trimming and J lost 7 bases, with 15 bases between them. The CDR3 covers 14 residues. This sample also belongs to another study, concerning T cells of mothers and their children.

The sequenced sample was blood. V and J are TRBV6-1 and TRBJ2-5; D might be TRBD2 (6 bases). This clonotype was sampled from a girl aged 2-10 years in good health. The CDR3 spells CASSDSLAYGTQYF. For the CDR3, the DNA is TGTGCCAGCAGTGATAGTCTAGCGTACGGGACCCAGTACTTC.